The 24 T cell receptor beta chains in this list originate from one sample, sequenced in a study of PD-L1 blockade in urothelial cancer. The table came from immunoSEQ multiplex PCR; TCRdb's copy has only in-frame clones and leaves some out. The sample consists of 35,000 to 50,000 clones, more than 70% of them appearing once. Sequencing used PBMCs, obtained around atezolizumab (anti-PD-L1) treatment. The receptors derive from an older woman with urothelial cancer.

The sample holds a few counts of this clone. The V and J genes are TRBV7-9 and TRBJ2-3, with 7 bases matching TRBD2. CDR3 size: 15 residues. From germline, CDR1 is SEHNR and CDR2 FQNEAQ (reference sequence). Trimming removed 1 base from V and 5 bases from J; junction bases left unmatched: 6. CDR3 nucleotides: TGTGCCAGCAGCTTAGAGGCGGGAGTCGGAGATACGCAGTATTTT. This sequence encodes CASSLEAGVGDTQYF. The full variable domain, its missing parts supplied by reference TRBV7-9 and TRBJ2-3, is DTGVSQNPRHKITKRGQNVTFRCDPISEHNRLYWYRQTLGQGPEFLTYFQNEAQLEKSRLLSDRFSAERPKGSFSTLEIQRTEQGDSAMYLCASSLEAGVGDTQYFGPGTRLTVL.

The J gene is TRBJ2-7, the V gene TRBV19; 8 bases match TRBD1. In germline, CDR1 is LNHDA, CDR2 SQIVND (reference sequence). CDR3 length: 16 amino acids. Germline trimming cut 5 bases from V and 2 bases from J; bases unmatched to any gene: 11. As DNA, the CDR3 is TGTGCCAGTAGTTCCCCCAGGACAGGGTGGACCTACGAGCAGTACTTC. Protein product: CASSSPRTGWTYEQYF.

CDR3 sequence (DNA): TGTGCCAGCACGAGGGGGTTTCGTGAAAAACTGTTTTTT. Translating gives CASTRGFREKLFF. The rearrangement links TRBV28 to TRBJ1-4; a weak D match, TRBD1 (6 bases). There are 13 residues in the CDR3. Trimming took 7 bases from V and 7 from J, leaving 13 bases between them. The germline V gene encodes CDR1 MDHEN and CDR2 SYDVKM. The full variable domain, its missing parts supplied by reference TRBV28 and TRBJ1-4, is DVKVTQSSRYLVKRTGEKVFLECVQDMDHENMFWYRQDPGLGLRLIYFSYDVKMKEKGDIPEGYSVSREKKERFSLILESASTNQTSMYLCASTRGFREKLFFGSGTQLSVL.

The chain joins TRBV28 to TRBJ2-7; 9 nucleotides match TRBD2. The germline gives CDR1 MDHEN, CDR2 SYDVKM. V was pared by 1 base and J by 0 bases, with 1 base of the junction left unmatched. The CDR3 has 15 amino acids. The CDR3 region has the DNA TGTGCCAGCAGTTTATCTAGCGGGGCCTCCTACGAGCAGTACTTC. It is translated as CASSLSSGASYEQYF.

This chain links TRBV7-2 with TRBJ1-2, with a weak D call TRBD1 (5 bases). Germline assignment: CDR1 SGHTA and CDR2 FQGNSA. The CDR3 sequence is 15 residues long. Trimming left V 1 base short and J 7 bases short, with 16 bases between. The CDR3 DNA sequence: TGTGCCAGCAGCTTAGATCCCGCGGGGCTGGGTGGCTACACCTTC. This translates into CASSLDPAGLGGYTF.

This rearrangement joins TRBV5-6 to TRBJ2-3; 7 positions agree with TRBD2. The germline CDR1 and CDR2 sequences are SGHDT and YYEEEE. V lost 1 base and J lost 6; bases outside the gene matches: 8. The length of the CDR3 is 15 residues. The CDR3 coding sequence is TGTGCCAGCAGCTTGTTGTCTAGCGGACGGGATACGCAGTATTTT. Its translation: CASSLLSSGRDTQYF.

The V and J genes are TRBV5-1 and TRBJ2-3; D is undetermined. Germline V CDR1 and CDR2: SGHRS, YFSETQ. The CDR3 is 16 residues long. Trimming stripped 4 bases from V and 1 base from J, with 16 bases between. CDR3 loop: CASSLPQVKRTDTQYF. Written as DNA, the CDR3 is TGCGCCAGCAGCCTTCCTCAGGTGAAGCGCACAGATACGCAGTATTTT.

For the CDR3, the DNA is TGTGCCAGCAGTGAAGGGTTGAGCGGGAGGCCTTCCTCCTACGAGCAGTACTTC. This sequence encodes CASSEGLSGRPSSYEQYF. This sequence joins TRBV6-1 and TRBJ2-7, with 9 positions matching TRBD2. CDR3 length equals 18 residues. Trimming cost V 1 base and J 0 bases; bases outside gene matches: 10. Per germline, CDR1 MNHNS and CDR2 SASEGT.

The V call is TRBV9, the J call TRBJ2-7, with D perhaps TRBD2 (6 bases). V was shortened by 3 bases and J by 1 base, with 8 bases between the two germline ends. The CDR3 runs to 13 residues. CDR1 and CDR2 from the germline V gene are SGDLS and YYNGEE. CDR3 protein: CASSGGVSYEQYF. DNA of the CDR3: TGTGCCAGCAGCGGGGGGGTATCCTACGAGCAGTACTTC.

J is TRBJ1-1 and V is TRBV4-1, with D maybe TRBD1 (6 bases). CDR3 size: 16 residues. The ends were cut back, 0 bases at V and 5 bases at J, with 16 bases in the middle. Germline V lookup: CDR1 MGHRA, CDR2 YSYEKL. This CDR3 is CASSQDEVFQGTEAFF. CDR3 DNA sequence: TGCGCCAGCAGCCAAGATGAAGTTTTCCAGGGGACTGAAGCTTTCTTT.

The chain recombines TRBV10-3 with TRBJ1-2, with 8 nucleotides matching TRBD1. The germline CDR1 and CDR2 sequences are ENHRY and SYGVKD. V dropped 7 bases and J dropped 5; count of bases not matched to a gene: 12. The CDR3 extends over 15 amino acids. The CDR3 reads CAITLDRERLYGYTF. In DNA form, the CDR3 reads TGTGCCATCACATTGGACAGGGAACGTCTTTATGGCTACACCTTC.

This clone came up once. It is likely a read error: a sequence one base away is far more abundant. The chain is built from TRBV7-3 and TRBJ1-5, with D possibly TRBD1 on 6 matching bases. Germline values: CDR1 SGHTA, CDR2 FQGTGA. The CDR3 is 15 amino acids. For the CDR3, the DNA is TGTACCAGCAGCTTAGAAGGGGGAGCGAATCAGCCCCAGCATTTT. The encoded protein is CTSSLEGGANQPQHF.

This chain links TRBV4-3 with TRBJ2-3; a possible D gene is TRBD2 (6 bases). Germline V gene sequence: CDR1 LGHNA, CDR2 YSLEER. The CDR3 contains 15 residues. Trimming pared 0 bases from V and 6 bases from J, leaving 13 bases between. In nucleotides, the CDR3 is TGCGCCAGCAGCCAAGATCAGGGAGGCATGGATACGCAGTATTTT. This sequence encodes CASSQDQGGMDTQYF.

The chain uses TRBV2 and TRBJ2-7; D is ambiguous. Germline CDR1 SNHLY, CDR2 FYNNEI. The CDR3 sequence is 14 residues long. Trimming cost V 3 bases and J 2 bases, with 11 bases left between them. For the CDR3, the DNA is TGTGCCAGCAGTGAGGATCAGGTTACCTACGAGCAGTACTTC. This codes for CASSEDQVTYEQYF.

This chain connects TRBV7-9 to TRBJ2-5; D unclear. This CDR3 contains 11 residues. From germline, CDR1 is SEHNR and CDR2 FQNEAQ (reference sequence). The V end lost 5 bases, the J end lost 2 bases, and 3 bases lay between the germline ends. The CDR3 spells CASSPQETQYF. The CDR3 DNA reads TGTGCCAGCAGCCCTCAAGAGACCCAGTACTTC.

V is TRBV27 and J is TRBJ2-5, with D maybe TRBD2 (6 bases). CDR1 is MNHEY, CDR2 SMNVEV, per germline (reference sequence). Trimming took off 3 bases at V and 4 bases at J, with 9 bases between the two ends. CDR3 length: 13 residues. The CDR3 coding sequence is TGTGCCAGCAGTTTCTTGGGGGGAGAGACCCAGTACTTC. It specifies CASSFLGGETQYF.

In its sample, this clone was seen once. The rearrangement uses TRBV6-5 and TRBJ1-1; D possibly corresponds to TRBD1 (6 bases). Deletions cut 6 bases from V and 0 bases from J, with 8 bases between. Germline CDR1 and CDR2: MNHEY and SVGAGI. The CDR3 extends over 13 amino acids. DNA for the CDR3: TGTGCCAGCAGAAACAGGGTGAACACTGAAGCTTTCTTT. Translated, it gives CASRNRVNTEAFF.

The chain joins TRBV21-1 to TRBJ1-2; the table's D call, TRBD1, has no DNA check behind it. TRBV21-1 is an annotated pseudogene. The CDR3 spans 14 residues. In nucleotides, the CDR3 is TGTGCCAGCAGCAAAACGCACGGGACAGGGGCATACACCTTC. Its protein is CASSKTHGTGAYTF.

The chain has TRBV18 and TRBJ1-3, with 8 bases aligning to TRBD1. Per the germline V gene, CDR1 is KGHSH and CDR2 is LQKENI. Germline trimming cut 5 bases from V and 2 bases from J; bases unmatched to any gene: 8. The length of the CDR3 is 16 residues. CDR3 sequence reads: CASSVNPTGAGNTIYF. The CDR3 region has the DNA TGTGCCAGCTCAGTAAACCCGACAGGGGCTGGAAACACCATATATTTT. The full variable domain, completed using reference TRBV18 and TRBJ1-3, is NAGVMQNPRHLVRRRGQEARLRCSPMKGHSHVYWYRQLPEEGLKFMVYLQKENIIDESGMPKERFSAEFPKEGPSILRIQQVVRGDSAAYFCASSVNPTGAGNTIYFGEGSWLTVV.

The V and J genes are TRBV7-2 and TRBJ2-1, with 10 bases fitting TRBD1. The V and J ends lost 5 bases and 9 bases, in that order; junction bases with no gene match: 10. The CDR3 runs 15 residues. Germline-derived CDR1 and CDR2 are SGHTA and FQGNSA. CDR3 amino acids: CASSIRQGAVPEQFF. CDR3 coding DNA: TGTGCCAGCAGCATAAGACAGGGGGCAGTTCCTGAGCAGTTCTTC.

The CDR3 coding sequence is TGTGCCAGCAGTGAGACAGTCCCGAATTCACCCCTCCACTTT. Its translation is CASSETVPNSPLHF. The rearrangement links TRBV6-5 to TRBJ1-6, with D perhaps matching TRBD1 (5 bases). V was clipped by 5 bases and J by 7 bases, with 12 bases between them. Germline V CDR1 and CDR2: MNHEY, SVGAGI. There are 14 residues in the CDR3.

This clone appeared a single time. The V and J genes are TRBV10-3 and TRBJ2-1; 10 bases match TRBD2. The CDR3 runs 16 residues. Germline-derived CDR1 and CDR2 are ENHRY and SYGVKD. With 0 bases clipped from V and 8 bases from J, the junction kept 7 bases outside the gene matches. The CDR3 DNA reads as TGTGCCATCAGTGAGTCGACGAGCGGGAGGGGTGATGAGCAGTTCTTC. Amino acid sequence: CAISESTSGRGDEQFF.

The genes are TRBV5-5 and TRBJ1-6, with D maybe TRBD1 (5 bases). V lost 1 base and J 2 bases, leaving 13 bases between the germline ends. The CDR3 sequence is 17 residues long. Germline CDR1 reads SGHKS; CDR2 reads YYEKEE (reference sequence). This CDR3 reads CASSLFQGLAYNSPLHF. CDR3 coding DNA: TGTGCCAGCAGCTTGTTTCAGGGCTTGGCCTATAATTCACCCCTCCACTTT.

The chain links TRBV19 to TRBJ2-5, with D possibly being TRBD1 (5 bases). Germline CDR1 LNHDA, CDR2 SQIVND (reference sequence). Deletions cut 8 bases from V and 10 bases from J, with 14 bases between. The CDR3 consists of 11 residues. CDR3 coding DNA: TGTGCCAGTTCGGGCCAAACAGGCCAGTACTTC. Translated: CASSGQTGQYF.